The 9 T cell receptor beta chains below all came from one sample that was sequenced in a study of blood T cells in healthy people across ages. Through a sample-barcoded 5' primer and a J-beta primer mix, a second PCR was run for roughly 6 to 12 cycles. One entry per CDR3 protein results from TCRdb running MiXCR on the 5' RACE reads. The sample has about 970,000 distinct CDR3 sequences, roughly half seen once. Input material: blood. The receptors were gathered from a woman aged 60 to 75 in good health.

CDR3 sequence: CASSQNAASGNTGGKLFF. The CDR3 coding sequence is TGTGCCAGCAGTCAAAACGCCGCATCGGGGAATACTGGTGGAAAACTGTTTTTT. This rearrangement joins TRBV6-2 or TRBV6-3 to TRBJ1-4; the D is unclear. This CDR3 is built from 18 residues. In germline, CDR1 is MNHEY, CDR2 SVGEGT. V lost 5 bases and J 10 bases, leaving 29 bases between the germline ends.

This chain links TRBV29-1 with TRBJ2-1, with D possibly being TRBD1 (6 bases). V lost 7 bases, J lost 4 bases, and 11 bases lay in between. CDR1 and CDR2 from the germline V gene are SQVTM and ANQGSEA. This CDR3 has 12 amino acids. CDR3 residues: CSADRRYNEQFF. CDR3 DNA sequence: TGCAGCGCCGACAGGAGGTACAATGAGCAGTTCTTC.

The V gene is TRBV7-2, the J gene TRBJ2-7; D is tentatively TRBD1 or TRBD2 (6 bases each). The DNA end favors TRBJ2-5, so the J call may be wrong. This CDR3 has 14 residues. Germline loops: CDR1 SGHTA, CDR2 FQGNSA. Here the CDR3 reads CASSTGAGTETQYF. The CDR3 nucleotides read TGTGCCAGCAGCACGGGGGCAGGGACGGAGACCCAGTACTTC.

CDR3 in DNA: TGTGCCAGCAGTATAGGACAGGGGACCCCCACAGATACGCAGTATTTT. This gives the protein CASSIGQGTPTDTQYF. The V gene is TRBV6-2 or TRBV6-3, the J gene TRBJ2-3; TRBD1 agrees at 9 bases. The germline gives CDR1 MNHEY, CDR2 SVGEGT. V lost 5 bases, J lost 2 bases, and 8 bases stayed unmatched. The CDR3 extends over 16 amino acids.

The chain joins TRBV28 to TRBJ2-5, with D tentatively TRBD2 (6 bases). The length of the CDR3 is 14 residues. Trimming pared 6 bases from V and 1 base from J, leaving 12 bases between. Germline CDR1 reads MDHEN; CDR2 reads SYDVKM. This chain's CDR3 is CASSAGTLQETQYF. In nucleotides, the CDR3 is TGTGCCAGCAGCGCCGGGACTCTCCAAGAGACCCAGTACTTC.

The chain has TRBV12-3 or TRBV12-4 and TRBJ2-1; TRBD2 aligns across 10 bases. Trimming took 4 bases from V and 1 from J; bases not matched to a gene: 25. This CDR3 contains 23 residues. In nucleotides, the CDR3 is TGTGCCAGCAGTTCTTACCTTAGAGGGGGGGTCCTAGCGGGAGTTAGATCCTACAATGAGCAGTTCTTC. It specifies CASSSYLRGGVLAGVRSYNEQFF.

The rearrangement links TRBV27 to TRBJ1-4; no clear D gene. This CDR3 is 14 amino acids long. V lost 3 bases and J 2 bases, leaving 7 bases between the germline ends. Germline values: CDR1 MNHEY, CDR2 SMNVEV (reference sequence). The CDR3 bases are TGTGCCAGCAGTTTCCGGCAGACTAATGAAAAACTGTTTTTT. Translated, it gives CASSFRQTNEKLFF.

This clonotype appeared a few times. The chain couples TRBV27 to TRBJ2-3; TRBD2 matches at 7 bases. V lost 6 bases and J lost 7; bases outside the gene matches: 13. CDR1 and CDR2 from the germline V gene are MNHEY and SMNVEV (reference sequence). The CDR3 has 15 residues. The CDR3 nucleotides are TGTGCCAGCAGCCCCACCGGGACTAACTCCAATACGCAGTATTTT. Protein sequence: CASSPTGTNSNTQYF.

The chain combines TRBV6-5 with TRBJ2-4; TRBD2 aligns across 11 bases. V lost 6 bases to trimming and J lost 15 bases; unmatched junction nucleotides: 16. The CDR3 length is 15 residues. Germline lookup yields CDR1 MNHEY and CDR2 SVGAGI. The CDR3 nucleotides read TGTGCCAGCAGGCCGACCGGGACTAGCGGAAAGGAAAGGTACTTC. This sequence encodes CASRPTGTSGKERYF.